Included here is one TCR beta chain sequence, with context. The data belong to a study of blood T cell repertoires in COVID-19. Study as a whole: From T cells, B-cell-depleted T cells, or PBMCs came the material, which was cDNA or gDNA.

Original processing notes: Scientists estimated how many nucleated cells there were by amplifying reference gene primers. Profiled with immunoSEQ multiplex PCR; TCRdb holds only in-frame clones, not every one. For V, J and clone size, that table is used; D and trimming come from the DNA. Here the sample spans more than 300,000 clones, approximately 87% being singletons. This CDR3 region has 12 residues. V was trimmed by 6 bases and J by 7 bases, leaving 9 bases between them. Germline V CDR1 and CDR2: MNHEY, SMNVEV (reference sequence). Those enrolled in Seattle joined during active infection and were followed longitudinally afterward.

Sample: peripheral blood. This chain links TRBV27 with TRBJ1-4; D not resolved. This sequence originates from a woman in her thirties with COVID-19, enrolled during active disease. The CDR3 sequence is CASSATGEKLFF. CDR3 nucleotides: TGTGCCAGCAGCGCAACTGGTGAAAAACTGTTTTTT. Complete variable domain (other parts from reference TRBV27 and TRBJ1-4): EAQVTQNPRYLITVTGKKLTVTCSQNMNHEYMSWYRQDPGLGLRQIYYSMNVEVTDKGDVPEGYKVSRKEKRNFPLILESPSPNQTSLYFCASSATGEKLFFGSGTQLSVL.